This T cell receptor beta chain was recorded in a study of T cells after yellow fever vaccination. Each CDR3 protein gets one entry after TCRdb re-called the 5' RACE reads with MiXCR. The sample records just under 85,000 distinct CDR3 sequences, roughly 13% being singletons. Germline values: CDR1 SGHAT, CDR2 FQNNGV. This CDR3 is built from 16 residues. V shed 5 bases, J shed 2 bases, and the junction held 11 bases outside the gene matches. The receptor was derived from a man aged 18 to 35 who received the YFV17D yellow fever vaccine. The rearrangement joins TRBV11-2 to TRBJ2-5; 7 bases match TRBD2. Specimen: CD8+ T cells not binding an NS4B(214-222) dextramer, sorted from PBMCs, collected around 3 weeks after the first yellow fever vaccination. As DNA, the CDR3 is TGTGCCAGCAGCCTCGGCGGGGGATCGGGGCAAGAGACCCAGTACTTC. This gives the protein CASSLGGGSGQETQYF.